These 27 T cell receptor beta chains were sequenced from one sample in a study of T cells in tumors after PD-1 blockade (dated by TCRdb to between 2018 and 2021). The method was the immunoSEQ multiplex PCR assay. Sourced from immuneACCESS, this table was stored by TCRdb with only in-frame sequences that have V and J called. A share of the clones is absent; for the studies checked, an unresolved V gene accounts for under half, and the remainder has no known explanation. In all, the sample holds roughly 19,000 clones, and approximately 84% of those were seen once. The top ten clonotypes cover approximately 25% of the sample. This specimen consisted of PBMCs, obtained after anti-PD-1 therapy. Receptor source: a human donor with advanced basal cell or squamous cell carcinoma (not recorded which).

The CDR3: CASSRRPRVSNEQFF. DNA for the CDR3: TGTGCCAGCAGCCGCCGCCCCCGGGTTTCCAATGAGCAGTTCTTC. This chain connects TRBV14 to TRBJ2-1; D is undetermined. The CDR3 loop spans 15 amino acids. Germline CDR1 is SGHDN and CDR2 is FVKESK. The V and J ends lost 4 bases and 6 bases respectively, with 16 bases between them.

This clone was counted a few times. V is TRBV5-1 and J is TRBJ2-5; D perhaps matches TRBD2 (5 bases). The germline V and J ends were trimmed by 2 bases and 5 bases, with 16 bases remaining between them. CDR1 and CDR2 (germline): SGHRS, YFSETQ. CDR3 size: 15 residues. In nucleotides, the CDR3 is TGCGCCAGCAGCTTAGAAAGAGGGCTTGAGGAGACCCAGTACTTC. Translated, it gives CASSLERGLEETQYF.

J is TRBJ1-1 and V is TRBV4-1; 7 nucleotides line up with TRBD1. The CDR3 runs to 14 residues. V dropped 3 bases and J dropped 3; count of bases not matched to a gene: 4. Germline V gives CDR1 MGHRA, CDR2 YSYEKL. The DNA for the CDR3 is TGCGCCAGCAGCCAGGGACAGATCTACACTGAAGCTTTCTTT. It specifies CASSQGQIYTEAFF.

The V and J genes are TRBV7-8 and TRBJ2-7; the match to TRBD2 covers 10 bases. In germline, CDR1 is SGHVS, CDR2 FQNEAQ. Trimming removed 4 bases from V and 2 bases from J; junction bases left unmatched: 11. The CDR3 runs to 17 residues. The DNA of the CDR3 is TGTGCCAGCAGCTCAGAAGGTAGCGGGGGGCCAACCTACGAGCAGTACTTC. Its protein is CASSSEGSGGPTYEQYF.

This clone was seen just once. The J gene is TRBJ2-1, the V gene TRBV2; perhaps D is TRBD1 or TRBD2 (7 bases each). Germline V gives CDR1 SNHLY, CDR2 FYNNEI. V was trimmed by 7 bases and J by 8 bases, leaving 21 bases between them. The CDR3 has 15 residues. CDR3 region: CASNLPRGGRDEQFF. The CDR3 coding sequence is TGTGCCAGCAATCTCCCCAGGGGGGGCAGAGATGAGCAGTTCTTC.

As regards this clone: Germline is not matched at one junction end, which may reflect a read error. V usage is TRBV19 and J usage is TRBJ2-7, with TRBD2 matching over 15 bases. This CDR3 has 13 amino acids. In germline, CDR1 is LNHDA, CDR2 SQIVND (reference sequence). CDR3 loop: CASTPGTSGRTQF. DNA of the CDR3: TGTGCCAGTACCCCCGGGACTAGCGGGAGGACACAGTTC. The full variable domain, in which reference TRBV19 and TRBJ2-7 provide the parts outside the CDR3, is DGGITQSPKYLFRKEGQNVTLSCEQNLNHDAMYWYRQDPGQGLRLIYYSQIVNDFQKGDIAEGYSVSREKKESFPLTVTSAQKNPTAFYLCASTPGTSGRTQFGPGTRLTVT.

The rearrangement links TRBV19 to TRBJ2-1, with TRBD1 matching 8 bases. Germline loops: CDR1 LNHDA, CDR2 SQIVND (reference sequence). The CDR3 spans 16 residues. J gave up 1 base and V 5 bases, and 7 bases lay outside the gene matches. CDR3 nucleotide sequence: TGTGCCAGTAGTGTTACGCAGGGGGCTTCCTACAATGAGCAGTTCTTC. This codes for CASSVTQGASYNEQFF.

This chain uses TRBV5-1 with TRBJ2-5, with 11 bases matching TRBD1. CDR1 is SGHRS, CDR2 YFSETQ, per germline. The CDR3 runs 15 residues. The trim removed 3 bases at V and 2 bases at J, leaving 3 bases unmatched. As DNA, the CDR3 is TGCGCCAGCAGCTCGGGACAGGGGGAGCAAGAGACCCAGTACTTC. Its translation is CASSSGQGEQETQYF.

The gene calls are TRBV7-6 and TRBJ2-1, with TRBD2 as a possible D gene (6 bases). The ends were cut back, 2 bases at V and 7 bases at J, with 18 bases in the middle. Germline CDR1 reads SGHVS; CDR2 reads FNYEAQ. The CDR3 length is 16 residues. The CDR3: CASSLFGGIIGNEQFF. DNA of the CDR3: TGTGCCAGCAGCTTATTTGGCGGGATCATTGGAAATGAGCAGTTCTTC.

V is TRBV5-1 and J is TRBJ1-6; 8 bases are a match to TRBD1. The V gene end was trimmed by 2 bases and the J gene end by 6 bases; junction bases not matched to a gene: 1. CDR3 length equals 14 residues. The germline gives CDR1 SGHRS, CDR2 YFSETQ. CDR3 amino acids: CASSFGQGNSPLHF. CDR3 in DNA: TGCGCCAGCAGCTTCGGACAGGGTAATTCACCCCTCCACTTT.

The genes are TRBV19 and TRBJ2-2; 11 nucleotides agree with TRBD1. V trimming: 5 bases; J trimming: 5 bases; junction bases outside the gene matches: 4. The germline gives CDR1 LNHDA, CDR2 SQIVND (reference sequence). The CDR3 runs to 15 residues. CDR3 sequence: CASSPGTGGTGELFF. The CDR3 DNA sequence: TGTGCCAGTAGTCCCGGGACAGGGGGAACCGGGGAGCTGTTTTTT.

In nucleotides, the CDR3 is TGTGCCAGCAGCCAATCGGTAGAGCGGTTCTACGAGCAGTACTTC. It encodes CASSQSVERFYEQYF. V is TRBV3-1 (or the pseudogene TRBV3-2) and J is TRBJ2-7; possibly TRBD2 for D (5 bases). The CDR3 covers 15 residues. V was cut by 2 bases and J by 3 bases, with 14 bases left in between. Germline CDR1 is LGHDT and CDR2 is YNNKEL (reference sequence).

The chain joins TRBV19 to TRBJ2-7; 8 nucleotides line up with TRBD1. Per the germline V gene, CDR1 is LNHDA and CDR2 is SQIVND (reference sequence). This CDR3 has 14 residues. V was pared by 5 bases and J by 4 bases, with 7 bases of the junction left unmatched. CDR3 DNA sequence: TGTGCCAGTAGTTTCCAGGGGGCTATGTACGAGCAGTACTTC. This sequence encodes CASSFQGAMYEQYF.

A single count supports this clone. The rearrangement joins TRBV10-3 to TRBJ2-3; the D gene is possibly TRBD1 (6 bases). Trimming left V 2 bases short and J 0 bases short, with 6 bases between. CDR3 size: 14 residues. CDR1 and CDR2 (germline): ENHRY, SYGVKD. CDR3 in amino acids: CAISEGQSTDTQYF. Here the CDR3 DNA reads TGTGCCATCAGTGAGGGACAGAGCACAGATACGCAGTATTTT.

This chain uses TRBV2 with TRBJ2-3; 7 bases fit TRBD1. CDR1 and CDR2 (germline): SNHLY, FYNNEI. After removal of 9 bases from V and 2 bases from J, the junction contained 14 bases not matched to a gene. CDR3 length: 16 residues. CDR3 protein: CASPQGDRINTDTQYF. As DNA, the CDR3 is TGTGCCAGTCCCCAAGGGGACAGAATAAACACAGATACGCAGTATTTT. Together with reference TRBV2 and TRBJ2-3, the CDR3 gives the full variable domain: EPEVTQTPSHQVTQMGQEVILRCVPISNHLYFYWYRQILGQKVEFLVSFYNNEISEKSEIFDDQFSVERPDGSNFTLKIRSTKLEDSAMYFCASPQGDRINTDTQYFGPGTRLTVL.

The J gene is TRBJ2-4, the V gene TRBV19; weak D call: TRBD1 (5 bases). V lost 8 bases to trimming and J lost 0 bases, with 17 bases between them. This CDR3 is built from 16 residues. CDR1 and CDR2 (germline): LNHDA, SQIVND (reference sequence). The CDR3 is CASGTDSYQAKNIQYF. CDR3 bases: TGTGCCAGTGGTACCGACAGCTATCAAGCCAAAAACATTCAGTACTTC.

The chain carries TRBV10-3 and TRBJ1-5; D uncertain. The CDR3 covers 14 residues. Germline CDR1 ENHRY, CDR2 SYGVKD. The V end lost 3 bases, the J end lost 4 bases, and 10 bases lay between the germline ends. In DNA form, the CDR3 reads TGTGCCATCAGTGAATTGGGGTGGAATCAGCCCCAGCATTTT. It codes for CAISELGWNQPQHF.

The chain carries TRBV7-9 and TRBJ2-1; possibly TRBD2 for D (5 bases). The CDR3 is 16 residues long. Trimming shortened V by 2 bases and J by 6 bases, and 17 bases separated the two germline ends. Per the germline V gene, CDR1 is SEHNR and CDR2 is FQNEAQ (reference sequence). The CDR3: CASSLTATWRFNEQFF. Written as DNA, the CDR3 is TGTGCCAGCAGCTTAACTGCGACTTGGAGGTTCAATGAGCAGTTCTTC.

The chain couples TRBV5-4 to TRBJ2-1; D remains unclear. The germline V gene has CDR1 SGHNT and CDR2 YYREEE (reference sequence). The CDR3 has 14 amino acids. V lost 4 bases and J lost 13, with 21 bases in between. The CDR3 reads CASSPSSLGTVQFF. The CDR3 region has the DNA TGTGCCAGCAGCCCTTCCTCGTTAGGTACGGTACAGTTCTTC.

The chain carries TRBV7-9 and TRBJ2-6, with D unresolved. The CDR3 length is 15 residues. Trimming left V 1 base short and J 1 base short, with 5 bases between. Germline loops: CDR1 SEHNR, CDR2 FQNEAQ (reference sequence). Written as DNA, the CDR3 is TGTGCCAGCAGCTTAGTGGGTTCTGGGGCCAACGTCCTGACTTTC. It yields the protein CASSLVGSGANVLTF. Combining the CDR3 with reference TRBV7-9 and TRBJ2-6 gives the whole variable domain DTGVSQNPRHKITKRGQNVTFRCDPISEHNRLYWYRQTLGQGPEFLTYFQNEAQLEKSRLLSDRFSAERPKGSFSTLEIQRTEQGDSAMYLCASSLVGSGANVLTFGAGSRLTVL.

In DNA form, the CDR3 reads TGTGCCAGCACGGGCCGCACTGAAGCTTTCTTT. This sequence encodes CASTGRTEAFF. The genes are TRBV6-5 and TRBJ1-1; D call uncertain. The CDR3 spans 11 residues. Trimming stripped 7 bases from V and 4 bases from J, with 7 bases between. Germline CDR1 and CDR2: MNHEY and SVGAGI.

This clone was picked up one time. The rearrangement joins TRBV9 to TRBJ2-3; 12 nucleotides match TRBD2. The CDR3 runs 15 residues. Germline CDR1 reads SGDLS; CDR2 reads YYNGEE. The ends lost 4 bases at V and 6 bases at J; junction bases unmatched: 6. The CDR3 sequence is CASSSIGLAGDTQYF. In nucleotides, the CDR3 is TGTGCCAGCAGCTCGATAGGACTAGCGGGGGATACGCAGTATTTT.

This sequence joins TRBV18 and TRBJ2-7; 7 nucleotides align to TRBD1. CDR1 KGHSH and CDR2 LQKENI come from the germline V gene. The CDR3 covers 14 residues. With V trimmed by 6 bases and J by 0 bases, 5 bases remained unmatched. CDR3 coding DNA: TGTGCCAGCTCTCCCGGACAGGCCTCCTACGAGCAGTACTTC. Translating it yields CASSPGQASYEQYF.

This chain links TRBV5-6 with TRBJ1-2, with 8 bases identical to TRBD1. V shed 1 base and J 7 bases; nucleotides not matched to a gene: 12. Germline V CDR1 and CDR2: SGHDT, YYEEEE. The CDR3 has 16 amino acids. CDR3 region: CASSLNIGQGAVGYTF. In DNA, the CDR3 is TGTGCCAGCAGCTTGAATATAGGGCAGGGGGCTGTTGGCTACACCTTC.

This chain connects TRBV7-8 to TRBJ2-3, with no clear D. The V gene's germline CDR1 is SGHVS and CDR2 FQNEAQ. The V end lost 1 base, the J end lost 1 base, and 3 bases lay between the germline ends. This CDR3 has 13 residues. For the CDR3, the DNA is TGTGCCAGCAGCTTAGGTGGCACAGATACGCAGTATTTT. It specifies CASSLGGTDTQYF. Looking up the rest from reference TRBV7-8 and TRBJ2-3 gives the full variable domain: GAGVSQSPRYKVAKRGQDVALRCDPISGHVSLFWYQQALGQGPEFLTYFQNEAQLDKSGLPSDRFFAERPEGSVSTLKIQRTQQEDSAVYLCASSLGGTDTQYFGPGTRLTVL.

V gene TRBV6-5 combines with J gene TRBJ2-3; D is unclear. Trimming removed 2 bases from V and 0 bases from J, with 3 bases in between. The CDR3 consists of 13 residues. Germline assignment: CDR1 MNHEY and CDR2 SVGAGI. The CDR3: CASSYPSTDTQYF. The CDR3 DNA follows: TGTGCCAGCAGTTACCCCAGCACAGATACGCAGTATTTT.

The V and J genes are TRBV27 and TRBJ1-4; weak D call: TRBD1 (6 bases). The CDR3 runs to 14 residues. Trimming removed 6 bases at V and 6 bases at J, with 14 bases between. Looked up from germline, CDR1 is MNHEY and CDR2 is SMNVEV (reference sequence). The CDR3 region is CASRRTGYDEKLFF. CDR3 nucleotides: TGTGCCAGCAGGCGAACAGGGTATGATGAAAAACTGTTTTTT. Full variable domain (remainder filled in from reference TRBV27 and TRBJ1-4): EAQVTQNPRYLITVTGKKLTVTCSQNMNHEYMSWYRQDPGLGLRQIYYSMNVEVTDKGDVPEGYKVSRKEKRNFPLILESPSPNQTSLYFCASRRTGYDEKLFFGSGTQLSVL.